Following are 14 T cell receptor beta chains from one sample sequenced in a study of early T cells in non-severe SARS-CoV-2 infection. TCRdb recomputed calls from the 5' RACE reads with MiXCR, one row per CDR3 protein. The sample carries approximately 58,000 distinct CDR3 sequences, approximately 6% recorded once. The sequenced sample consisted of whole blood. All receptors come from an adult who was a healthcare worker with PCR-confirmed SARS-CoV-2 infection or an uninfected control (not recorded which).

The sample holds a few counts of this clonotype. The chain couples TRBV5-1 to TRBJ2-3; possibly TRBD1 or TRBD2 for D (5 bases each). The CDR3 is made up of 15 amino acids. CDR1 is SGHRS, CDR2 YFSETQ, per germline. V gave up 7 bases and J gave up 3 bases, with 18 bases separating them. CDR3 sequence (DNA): TGCGCCAGCCCTTTACGGGACCCGAGAACAGATACGCAGTATTTT. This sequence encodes CASPLRDPRTDTQYF.

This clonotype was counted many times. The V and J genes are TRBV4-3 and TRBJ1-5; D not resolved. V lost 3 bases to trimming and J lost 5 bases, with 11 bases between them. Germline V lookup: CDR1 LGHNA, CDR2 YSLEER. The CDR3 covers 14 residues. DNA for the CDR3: TGCGCCAGCAGCCAGGTGCACGGGGATCAGCCCCAGCATTTT. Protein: CASSQVHGDQPQHF.

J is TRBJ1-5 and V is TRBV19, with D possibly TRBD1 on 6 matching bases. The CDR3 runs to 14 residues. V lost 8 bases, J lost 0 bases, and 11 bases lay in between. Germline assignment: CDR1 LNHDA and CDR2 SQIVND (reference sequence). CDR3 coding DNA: TGTGCCAGTTTGGGACAATATAGCAATCAGCCCCAGCATTTT. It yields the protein CASLGQYSNQPQHF.

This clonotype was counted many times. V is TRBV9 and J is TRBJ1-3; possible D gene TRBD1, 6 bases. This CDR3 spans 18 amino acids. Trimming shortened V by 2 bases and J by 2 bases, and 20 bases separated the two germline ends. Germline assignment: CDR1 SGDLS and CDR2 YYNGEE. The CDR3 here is CASSVSPDLTGPGNTIYF. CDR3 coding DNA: TGTGCCAGCAGCGTCTCGCCCGATCTAACAGGGCCTGGAAACACCATATATTTT.

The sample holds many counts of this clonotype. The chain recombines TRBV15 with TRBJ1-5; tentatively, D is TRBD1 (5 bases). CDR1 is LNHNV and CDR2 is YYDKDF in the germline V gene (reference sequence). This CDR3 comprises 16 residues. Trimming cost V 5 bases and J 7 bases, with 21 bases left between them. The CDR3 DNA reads TGTGCCACCAGCCCCCGAAGTTGGGGGAGGAGGCAGCCCCAGCATTTT. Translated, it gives CATSPRSWGRRQPQHF.

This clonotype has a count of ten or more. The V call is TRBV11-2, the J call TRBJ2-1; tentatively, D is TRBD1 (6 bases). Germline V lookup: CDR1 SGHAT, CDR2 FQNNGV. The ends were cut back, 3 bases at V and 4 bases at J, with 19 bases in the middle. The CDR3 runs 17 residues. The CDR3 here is CASSLKDSHRVYNEQFF. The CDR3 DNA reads TGTGCCAGCAGCTTGAAGGACAGCCACCGGGTTTACAATGAGCAGTTCTTC.

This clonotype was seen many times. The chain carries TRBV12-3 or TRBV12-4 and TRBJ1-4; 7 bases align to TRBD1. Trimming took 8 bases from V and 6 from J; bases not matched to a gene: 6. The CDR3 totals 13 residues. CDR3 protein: CASGGTAHEKLFF. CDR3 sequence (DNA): TGTGCCAGCGGTGGGACAGCCCATGAAAAACTGTTTTTT.

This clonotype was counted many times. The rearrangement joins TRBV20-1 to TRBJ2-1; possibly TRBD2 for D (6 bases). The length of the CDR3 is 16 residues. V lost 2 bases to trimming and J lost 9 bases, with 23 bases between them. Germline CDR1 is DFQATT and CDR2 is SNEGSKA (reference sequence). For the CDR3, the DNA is TGCAGTGCTAGACTCCCGGAAGCTAGCGATTCGGGTGAGCAGTTCTTC. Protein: CSARLPEASDSGEQFF.

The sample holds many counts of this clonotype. The CDR3 sequence is CASSEGRDPYEQYF. DNA of the CDR3: TGCGCCAGCAGTGAGGGCCGCGATCCCTACGAGCAGTACTTC. The chain combines TRBV10-1 with TRBJ2-7, with D uncertain. The CDR3 has 14 residues. Trimming removed 2 bases at V and 2 bases at J, with 10 bases between. Germline CDR1 and CDR2: WNHNN and SYGVQD (reference sequence).

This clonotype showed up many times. This CDR3 reads CSVVPQGAYEQYF. CDR3 DNA sequence: TGCAGCGTTGTGCCGCAGGGGGCGTACGAGCAGTACTTC. The chain couples TRBV29-1 to TRBJ2-7, with 8 bases matching TRBD1. This CDR3 has 13 residues. Germline CDR1 is SQVTM and CDR2 is ANQGSEA. Trimming removed 4 bases from V and 4 bases from J; junction bases left unmatched: 6.

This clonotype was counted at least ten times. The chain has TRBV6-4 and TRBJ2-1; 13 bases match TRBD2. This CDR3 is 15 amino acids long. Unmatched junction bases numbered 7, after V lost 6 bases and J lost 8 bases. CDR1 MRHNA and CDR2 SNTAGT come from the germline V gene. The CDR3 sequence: CASSPGTSGVDEQFF. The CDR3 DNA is TGTGCCAGCAGCCCCGGGACTAGCGGGGTGGATGAGCAGTTCTTC.

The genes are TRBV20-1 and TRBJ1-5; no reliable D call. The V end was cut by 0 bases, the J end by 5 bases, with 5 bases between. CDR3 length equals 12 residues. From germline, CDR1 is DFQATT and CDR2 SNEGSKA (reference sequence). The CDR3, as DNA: TGCAGTGCTAGAGAGGGGTATCAGCCCCAGCATTTT. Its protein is CSAREGYQPQHF.

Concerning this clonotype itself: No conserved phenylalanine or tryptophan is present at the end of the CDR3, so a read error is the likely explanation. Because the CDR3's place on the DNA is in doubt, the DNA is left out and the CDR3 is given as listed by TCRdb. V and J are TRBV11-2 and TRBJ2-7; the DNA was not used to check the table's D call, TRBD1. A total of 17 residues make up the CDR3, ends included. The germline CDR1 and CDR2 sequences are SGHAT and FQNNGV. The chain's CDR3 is CASSSLGPGSHRIPARI.

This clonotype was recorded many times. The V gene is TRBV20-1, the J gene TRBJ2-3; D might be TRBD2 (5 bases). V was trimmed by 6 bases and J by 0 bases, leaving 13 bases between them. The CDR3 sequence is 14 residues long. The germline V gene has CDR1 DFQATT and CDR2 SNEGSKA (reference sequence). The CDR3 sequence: CSARFPGSTDTQYF. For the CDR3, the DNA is TGCAGTGCGCGGTTCCCGGGAAGCACAGATACGCAGTATTTT.